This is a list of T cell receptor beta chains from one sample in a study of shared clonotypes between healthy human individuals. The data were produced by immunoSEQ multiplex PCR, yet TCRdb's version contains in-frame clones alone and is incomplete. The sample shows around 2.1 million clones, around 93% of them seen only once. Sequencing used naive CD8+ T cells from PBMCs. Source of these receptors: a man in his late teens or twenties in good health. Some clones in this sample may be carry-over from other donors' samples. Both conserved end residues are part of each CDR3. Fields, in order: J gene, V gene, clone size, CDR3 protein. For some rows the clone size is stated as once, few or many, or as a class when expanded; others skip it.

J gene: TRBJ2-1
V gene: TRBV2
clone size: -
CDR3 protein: CASEGQGEPYNEQFF

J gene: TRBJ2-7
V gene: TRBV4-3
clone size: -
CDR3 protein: CASSPRGSWGEQYF

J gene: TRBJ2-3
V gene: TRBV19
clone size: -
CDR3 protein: CASSTGYSTDTQYF

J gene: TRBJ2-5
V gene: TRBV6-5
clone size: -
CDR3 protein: CASSYVISGETQYF

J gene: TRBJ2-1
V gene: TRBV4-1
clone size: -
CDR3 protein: CASSHERTVTMAQFF

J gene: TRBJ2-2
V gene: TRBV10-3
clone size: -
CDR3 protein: CAISDSGELFF

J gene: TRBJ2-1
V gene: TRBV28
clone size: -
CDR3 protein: CASSLMGLAYYNEQFF

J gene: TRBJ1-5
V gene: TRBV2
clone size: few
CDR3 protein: CASSERLGGQPQHF

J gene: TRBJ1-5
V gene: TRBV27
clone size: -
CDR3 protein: CASSIYSAGKGQPQHF

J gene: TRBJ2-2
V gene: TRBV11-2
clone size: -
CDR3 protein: CASMRATGELFF

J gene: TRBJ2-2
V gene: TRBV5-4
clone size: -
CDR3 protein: CASSLDSGGELFF

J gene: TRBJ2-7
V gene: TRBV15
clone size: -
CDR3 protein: CATSTGGYEQYF

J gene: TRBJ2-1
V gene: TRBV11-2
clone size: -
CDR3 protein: CASSTVSTGLGYNEQFF

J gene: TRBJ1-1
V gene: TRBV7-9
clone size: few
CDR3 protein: CASSHLMTVNTEAFF

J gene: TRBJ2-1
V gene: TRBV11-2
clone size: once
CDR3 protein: CASSLAAGYLEQFF

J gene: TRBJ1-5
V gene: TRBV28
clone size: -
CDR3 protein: CASSQGTNQPQHF

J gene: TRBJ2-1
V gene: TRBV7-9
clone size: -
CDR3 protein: CASSGLAGGWNEQFF

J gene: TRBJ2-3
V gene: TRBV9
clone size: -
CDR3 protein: CASSAEGSTDTQYF

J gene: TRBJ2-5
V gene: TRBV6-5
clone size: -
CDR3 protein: CASSYMGGPGETQYF

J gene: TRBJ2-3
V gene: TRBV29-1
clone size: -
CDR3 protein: CSWKGWALATDTQYF

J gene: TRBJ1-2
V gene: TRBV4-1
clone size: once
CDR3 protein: CASSLRQGDGYGYTF

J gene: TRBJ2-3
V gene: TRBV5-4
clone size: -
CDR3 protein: CASSSPDSGTRPSTDTQYF